The present T cell receptor (beta chain) was sequenced within a study of PD-L1 blockade in urothelial cancer. The time point here: peripheral blood 6 weeks after treatment start. V was shortened by 7 bases and J by 0 bases, with 11 bases between the two germline ends. The CDR3 consists of 13 residues. Germline CDR1 GTSNPN, CDR2 SVGIG (reference sequence). Libraries were prepared by immunoSEQ multiplex PCR; TCRdb keeps only in-frame clonotypes and omits some of them. The sample lists about 44,000 clones, under 95% occurring once. The V call is TRBV30, the J call TRBJ2-3, with D possibly being TRBD2 (5 bases). The receptor was derived from a man aged 70-80 years with urothelial cancer. This material consisted of PBMCs, taken around atezolizumab (anti-PD-L1) treatment. The CDR3 DNA reads as TGTGCCTCGGAGCGGACTAGCACAGATACGCAGTATTTT. Amino acids: CASERTSTDTQYF.